The sequence of this T cell receptor beta chain was determined in a study of cytomegalovirus exposure and HLA in healthy donors. V lost 3 bases and J lost 0, with 4 bases in between. The CDR3 loop spans 13 amino acids. Germline-derived CDR1 and CDR2 are SGHKS and YYEKEE (reference sequence). The PCR was carried out with 60 Vbeta primers and 13 Jbeta primers. Libraries were prepared by immunoSEQ multiplex PCR; TCRdb keeps only in-frame clonotypes and omits some of them. Seen here are approximately 200,000 clones, over 75% observed once, and the top ten hold roughly 0.098%. Sequenced: PBMCs. The chain links TRBV5-5 to TRBJ2-4; D is uncertain. This TCR derives from a boy between 2 and 10 years old in good health and CMV-seronegative. The CDR3 loop reads CASSWLAKNIQYF. The CDR3, as DNA: TGTGCCAGCAGCTGGCTAGCCAAAAACATTCAGTACTTC.